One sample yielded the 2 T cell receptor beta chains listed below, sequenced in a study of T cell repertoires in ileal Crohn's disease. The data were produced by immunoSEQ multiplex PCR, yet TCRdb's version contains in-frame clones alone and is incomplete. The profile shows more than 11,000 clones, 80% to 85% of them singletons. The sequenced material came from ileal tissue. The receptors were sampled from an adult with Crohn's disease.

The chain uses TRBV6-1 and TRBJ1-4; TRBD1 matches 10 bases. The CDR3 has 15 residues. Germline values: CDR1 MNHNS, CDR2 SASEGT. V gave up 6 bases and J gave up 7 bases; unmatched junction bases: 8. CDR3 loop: CASRRGQGMAEKLFF. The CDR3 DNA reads TGTGCCAGCAGAAGGGGACAGGGGATGGCTGAAAAACTGTTTTTT.

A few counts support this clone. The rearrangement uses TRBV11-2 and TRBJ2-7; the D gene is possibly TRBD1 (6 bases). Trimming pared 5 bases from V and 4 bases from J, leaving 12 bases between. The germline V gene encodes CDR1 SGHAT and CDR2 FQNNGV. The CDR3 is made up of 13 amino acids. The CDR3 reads CASSRTENYEQYF. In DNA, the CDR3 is TGTGCCAGCAGCCGGACAGAGAATTACGAGCAGTACTTC.